The next 14 T cell receptor beta chains were all read from a single sample in a study of Ad26.COV2.S vaccination and SARS-CoV-2 variants (dated by TCRdb to 2020 to 2022). Explained via the paper, the treatment or condition label denotes: around 19 received Ad26.COV2.S at low or high dose, single or two shots; about 5 received placebo; per-sample allocation not given. Repertoires of vaccine and placebo recipients were sequenced from samples taken on day 63 after the first injection. The library was made by the immunoSEQ multiplex PCR assay. The table was pulled from immuneACCESS by TCRdb, which kept in-frame rearrangements only. Such tables lose some clones; where checked, under half of the loss comes from unresolved V genes, and the rest has no known cause. The sample table shows some 340,000 clones, and around four fifths are seen once. Of the sample, under 2.5% is held by the ten largest clones.

The source material was peripheral blood, sampled in a trial of Ad26.COV2.S vaccine versus placebo. These receptors were obtained from a person between 18 and 65 years old who received the Ad26.COV2.S COVID-19 vaccine or a placebo.

This chain connects TRBV6-5 to TRBJ2-7, with TRBD1 identical over 8 bases. The trim removed 5 bases at V and 4 bases at J, leaving 7 bases unmatched. CDR1 MNHEY and CDR2 SVGAGI come from the germline V gene. The CDR3 runs 14 residues. Here the CDR3 DNA reads TGTGCCAGCAGTCTAGACAGGGGAGGATACGAGCAGTACTTC. Its protein is CASSLDRGGYEQYF.

This clone occurred a few times. This rearrangement joins TRBV5-1 to TRBJ2-1; 15 bases line up with TRBD2. Looked up from germline, CDR1 is SGHRS and CDR2 is YFSETQ. Losses at the gene ends were 4 bases for V and 15 bases for J; bases not matched to a gene: 5. CDR3 length equals 13 residues. CDR3 in amino acids: CASSPGTSGGSFF. CDR3 DNA sequence: TGCGCCAGCAGCCCAGGGACTAGCGGGGGGTCGTTCTTC.

This clone appeared once. The chain carries TRBV7-2 and TRBJ2-7, with 8 bases matching TRBD2. Germline V lookup: CDR1 SGHTA, CDR2 FQGNSA. Trimming cost V 1 base and J 3 bases; bases outside gene matches: 2. This CDR3 contains 14 residues. The CDR3 spells CASSLVAGGYEQYF. CDR3 DNA: TGTGCCAGCAGCTTAGTTGCGGGGGGCTACGAGCAGTACTTC.

Notes on this clone: This same CDR3 is encoded by further DNA sequences in the sample. The V and J genes are TRBV4-1 and TRBJ2-5; 7 positions agree with TRBD1. The V segment lost 4 bases and the J segment 1 base; nucleotides outside the gene matches: 12. The germline V gene has CDR1 MGHRA and CDR2 YSYEKL. This CDR3 spans 17 amino acids. Written as DNA, the CDR3 is TGCGCCAGCAGCCTCTACCCGCCGGGACAGAGCCAAGAGACCCAGTACTTC. Protein: CASSLYPPGQSQETQYF.

CDR3 bases: TGTGCCAGCACCCGAACAGGGGGAAATTCACCCCTCCACTTT. Residues: CASTRTGGNSPLHF. V usage is TRBV9 and J usage is TRBJ1-6, with 8 positions matching TRBD1. CDR3 size: 14 residues. Germline CDR1 reads SGDLS; CDR2 reads YYNGEE. V lost 6 bases and J lost 7; bases outside the gene matches: 6.

V and J are TRBV6-6 and TRBJ2-1; TRBD2 is a possible D gene (5 bases). Trimming stripped 6 bases from V and 0 bases from J, with 15 bases between. The CDR3 is 16 residues long. Germline-derived CDR1 and CDR2 are MNHNY and SVGAGI (reference sequence). CDR3 in amino acids: CASRPHEGYSYNEQFF. The CDR3 region has the DNA TGTGCCAGCAGGCCGCACGAGGGCTACTCCTACAATGAGCAGTTCTTC.

The rearrangement uses TRBV28 and TRBJ1-4; 7 positions agree with TRBD1. With 7 bases clipped from V and 3 bases from J, the junction kept 5 bases outside the gene matches. Germline CDR1 MDHEN, CDR2 SYDVKM. This CDR3 is 14 amino acids long. The CDR3 DNA reads TGTGCCAGCATCAGGGGGGGGTCTAATGAAAAACTGTTTTTT. It yields the protein CASIRGGSNEKLFF.

The V gene is TRBV30, the J gene TRBJ1-1, with no clear D. The ends were cut back, 5 bases at V and 1 base at J, with 5 bases in the middle. The CDR3 has 11 amino acids. Germline CDR1 reads GTSNPN; CDR2 reads SVGIG (reference sequence). The CDR3 here is CAWGRNTEAFF. The CDR3 nucleotides are TGTGCCTGGGGTAGGAACACTGAAGCTTTCTTT.

This clone was counted once. The rearrangement links TRBV5-1 to TRBJ2-7; tentative D call: TRBD1 (6 bases). The CDR3 is 13 amino acids. Germline V gene data show CDR1 as SGHRS and CDR2 as YFSETQ. V was clipped by 0 bases and J by 5 bases, with 9 bases between them. The chain's CDR3 is CASSLARGNEQYF. The CDR3 nucleotides are TGCGCCAGCAGCTTGGCCAGGGGAAACGAGCAGTACTTC.

The chain carries TRBV7-9 and TRBJ2-2; 8 positions agree with TRBD1. The CDR3 sequence is 14 residues long. The V gene end was trimmed by 6 bases and the J gene end by 7 bases; junction bases not matched to a gene: 7. Germline CDR1 and CDR2: SEHNR and FQNEAQ (reference sequence). As DNA, the CDR3 is TGTGCCAGCAGACAGACAGGGGATGACGGGGAGCTGTTTTTT. It translates to CASRQTGDDGELFF.

The chain couples TRBV12-3 or TRBV12-4 to TRBJ2-7; D ambiguous. The CDR3 loop spans 13 amino acids. V was cut by 2 bases and J by 3 bases, with 8 bases left in between. The CDR3 nucleotides read TGTGCCAGCAGTTTAACGGAATACTACGAGCAGTACTTC. Its translation is CASSLTEYYEQYF.

CDR3 in DNA: TGTGCCAGCTCACCAGGCCAGGGGGCGTATAATGAGCAGTTCTTC. Translation gives CASSPGQGAYNEQFF. This chain links TRBV18 with TRBJ2-1; 8 bases agree with TRBD1. The trim removed 2 bases at V and 7 bases at J, leaving 7 bases unmatched. The CDR3 totals 15 residues. CDR1 is KGHSH and CDR2 is LQKENI in the germline V gene.

The chain employs TRBV5-1 and TRBJ2-3; TRBD1 aligns across 8 bases. Trimming took 4 bases from V and 4 from J; bases not matched to a gene: 2. The CDR3 sequence is 13 residues long. Germline V gene data show CDR1 as SGHRS and CDR2 as YFSETQ. The CDR3 DNA sequence: TGCGCCAGCAGCGAACAGGGGGCAGATACGCAGTATTTT. Protein: CASSEQGADTQYF.

The rearrangement links TRBV19 to TRBJ2-4, with D possibly TRBD1 on 6 matching bases. V was trimmed by 4 bases and J by 4 bases, leaving 11 bases between them. The CDR3 has 14 residues. Germline CDR1 is LNHDA and CDR2 is SQIVND (reference sequence). The CDR3 loop reads CASSRQAGKNIQYF. CDR3 in DNA: TGTGCCAGTAGTAGACAGGCAGGGAAAAACATTCAGTACTTC.